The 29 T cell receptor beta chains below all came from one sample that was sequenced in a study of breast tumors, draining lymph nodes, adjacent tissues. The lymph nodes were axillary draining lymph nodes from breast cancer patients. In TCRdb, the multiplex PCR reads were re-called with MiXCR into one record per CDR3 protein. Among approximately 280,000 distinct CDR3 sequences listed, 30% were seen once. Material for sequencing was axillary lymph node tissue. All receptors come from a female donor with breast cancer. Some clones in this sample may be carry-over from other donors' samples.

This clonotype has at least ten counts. The CDR3 protein is CSAREGTGYYGYTF. For the CDR3, the DNA is TGCAGTGCTAGAGAGGGCACCGGGTACTATGGCTACACCTTC. V gene TRBV20-1 combines with J gene TRBJ1-2; D gene ambiguous. The CDR3 loop spans 14 amino acids. V was trimmed by 0 bases and J by 3 bases, leaving 11 bases between them. In germline, CDR1 is DFQATT, CDR2 SNEGSKA (reference sequence).

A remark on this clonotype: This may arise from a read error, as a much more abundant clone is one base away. The CDR3 sequence: CASSQTESIYEQSF. The CDR3 DNA reads as TGTGCCAGCAGCCAGACAGAATCAATCTACGAGCAGTCCTTC. This chain connects TRBV14 to TRBJ2-7; TRBD1 might be the D (5 bases). The CDR3 totals 14 residues. Germline values: CDR1 SGHDN, CDR2 FVKESK.

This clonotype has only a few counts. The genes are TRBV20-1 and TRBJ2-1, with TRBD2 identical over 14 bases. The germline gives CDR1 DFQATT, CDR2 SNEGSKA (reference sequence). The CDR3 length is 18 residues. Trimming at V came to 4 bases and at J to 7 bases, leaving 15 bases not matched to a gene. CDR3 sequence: CSATMGLAGALSVNEQFF. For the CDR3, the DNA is TGCAGTGCTACAATGGGACTAGCGGGAGCGCTTTCTGTTAATGAGCAGTTCTTC.

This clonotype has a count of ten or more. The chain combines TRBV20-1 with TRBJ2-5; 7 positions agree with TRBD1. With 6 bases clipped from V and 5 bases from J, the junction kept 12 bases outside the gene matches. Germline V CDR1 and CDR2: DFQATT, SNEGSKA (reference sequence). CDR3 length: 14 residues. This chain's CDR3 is CSAPTQGFGETQYF. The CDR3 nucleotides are TGCAGTGCCCCCACACAGGGGTTTGGGGAGACCCAGTACTTC.

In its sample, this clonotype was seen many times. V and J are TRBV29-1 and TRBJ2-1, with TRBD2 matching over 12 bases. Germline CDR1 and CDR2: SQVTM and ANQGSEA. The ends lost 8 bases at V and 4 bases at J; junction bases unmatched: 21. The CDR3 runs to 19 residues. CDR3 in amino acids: CSPPRRGLAGGQTYNEQFF. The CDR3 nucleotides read TGCAGCCCCCCTCGGCGGGGACTAGCGGGTGGTCAAACGTACAATGAGCAGTTCTTC.

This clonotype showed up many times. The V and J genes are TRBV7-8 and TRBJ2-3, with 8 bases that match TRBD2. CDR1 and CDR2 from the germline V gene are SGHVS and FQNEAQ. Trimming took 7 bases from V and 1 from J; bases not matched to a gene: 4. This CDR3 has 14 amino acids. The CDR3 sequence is CASTREGGTDTQYF. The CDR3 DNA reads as TGTGCCAGCACCCGGGAGGGGGGCACAGATACGCAGTATTTT. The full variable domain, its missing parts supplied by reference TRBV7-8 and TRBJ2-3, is GAGVSQSPRYKVAKRGQDVALRCDPISGHVSLFWYQQALGQGPEFLTYFQNEAQLDKSGLPSDRFFAERPEGSVSTLKIQRTQQEDSAVYLCASTREGGTDTQYFGPGTRLTVL.

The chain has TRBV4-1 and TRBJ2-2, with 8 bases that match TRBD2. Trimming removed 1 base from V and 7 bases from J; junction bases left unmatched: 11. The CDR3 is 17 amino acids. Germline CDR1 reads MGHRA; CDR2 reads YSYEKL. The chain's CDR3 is CASSQGLAGWSVGELFF. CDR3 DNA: TGCGCCAGCAGCCAAGGGTTAGCGGGATGGTCGGTCGGGGAGCTGTTTTTT.

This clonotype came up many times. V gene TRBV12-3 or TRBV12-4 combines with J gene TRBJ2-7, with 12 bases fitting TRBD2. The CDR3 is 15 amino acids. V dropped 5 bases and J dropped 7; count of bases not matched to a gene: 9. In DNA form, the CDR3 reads TGTGCCAGCAGTCCGACTAGCGGGAGCTATGGGGAGCAGTACTTC. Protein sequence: CASSPTSGSYGEQYF.

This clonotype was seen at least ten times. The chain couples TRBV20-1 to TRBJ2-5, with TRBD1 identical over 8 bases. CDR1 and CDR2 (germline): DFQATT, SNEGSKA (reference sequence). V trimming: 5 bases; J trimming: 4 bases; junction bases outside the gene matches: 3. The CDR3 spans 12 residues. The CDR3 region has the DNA TGCAGTGCTGAGACAGGGGTAGAGACCCAGTACTTC. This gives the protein CSAETGVETQYF.

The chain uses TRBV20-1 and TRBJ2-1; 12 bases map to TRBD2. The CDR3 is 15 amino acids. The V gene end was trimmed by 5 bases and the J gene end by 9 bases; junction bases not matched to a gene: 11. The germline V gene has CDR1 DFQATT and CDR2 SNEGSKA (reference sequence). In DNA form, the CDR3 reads TGCAGTGCTGGCACGACTAGCGGGAGAGAGGGTGAGCAGTTCTTC. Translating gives CSAGTTSGREGEQFF.

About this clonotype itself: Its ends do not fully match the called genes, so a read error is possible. This chain's CDR3 is CAWYKPTNYGYAF. CDR3 in DNA: TGTGCCTGGTACAAGCCAACTAACTATGGCTACGCCTTC. The genes are TRBV30 and TRBJ1-2; no clear D gene. The CDR3 totals 13 residues. Germline lookup yields CDR1 GTSNPN and CDR2 SVGIG (reference sequence).

The CDR3 DNA sequence: TGTGCCAGCAGCTCCGATCCCCAATTAACCTACGAGCAGTACTTC. Protein product: CASSSDPQLTYEQYF. The chain employs TRBV5-8 and TRBJ2-7; D is unresolved. Germline assignment: CDR1 SGHTS and CDR2 YDEGEE. The CDR3 has 15 amino acids. V was trimmed by 3 bases and J by 2 bases, leaving 15 bases between them.

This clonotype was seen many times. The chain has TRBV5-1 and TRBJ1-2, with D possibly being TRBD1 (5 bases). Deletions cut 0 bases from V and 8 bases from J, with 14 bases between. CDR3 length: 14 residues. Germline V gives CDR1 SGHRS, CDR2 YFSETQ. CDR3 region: CASSLDQGPFGYTF. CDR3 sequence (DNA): TGCGCCAGCAGCTTGGATCAGGGCCCTTTCGGCTACACCTTC.

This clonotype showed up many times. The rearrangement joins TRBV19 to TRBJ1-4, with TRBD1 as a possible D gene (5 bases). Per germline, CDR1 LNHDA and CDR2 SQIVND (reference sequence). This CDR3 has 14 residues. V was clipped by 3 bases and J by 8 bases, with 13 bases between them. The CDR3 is CASSMDGAVEKLFF. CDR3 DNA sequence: TGTGCCAGTAGTATGGACGGGGCTGTAGAAAAACTGTTTTTT.

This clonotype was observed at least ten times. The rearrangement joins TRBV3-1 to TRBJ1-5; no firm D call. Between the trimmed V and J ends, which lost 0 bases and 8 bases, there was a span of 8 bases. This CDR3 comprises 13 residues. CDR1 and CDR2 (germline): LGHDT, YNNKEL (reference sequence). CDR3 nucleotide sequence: TGTGCCAGCAGCCAAGATTCCGGGAAGCCCCAGCATTTT. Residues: CASSQDSGKPQHF.

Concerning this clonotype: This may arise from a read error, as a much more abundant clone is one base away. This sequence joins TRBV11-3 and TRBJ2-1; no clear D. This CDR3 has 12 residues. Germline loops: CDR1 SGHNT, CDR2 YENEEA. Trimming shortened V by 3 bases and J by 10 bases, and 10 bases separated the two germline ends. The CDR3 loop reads CASSFPLREQFF. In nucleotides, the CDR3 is TGTGCCAGCAGCTTCCCCCTTAGGGAGCAGTTCTTC.

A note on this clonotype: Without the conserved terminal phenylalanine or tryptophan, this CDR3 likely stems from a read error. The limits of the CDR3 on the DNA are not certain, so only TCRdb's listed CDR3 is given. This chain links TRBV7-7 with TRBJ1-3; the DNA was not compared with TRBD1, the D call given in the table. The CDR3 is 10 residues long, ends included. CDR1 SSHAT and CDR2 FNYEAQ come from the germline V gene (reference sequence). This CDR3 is CASSLGQGNT.

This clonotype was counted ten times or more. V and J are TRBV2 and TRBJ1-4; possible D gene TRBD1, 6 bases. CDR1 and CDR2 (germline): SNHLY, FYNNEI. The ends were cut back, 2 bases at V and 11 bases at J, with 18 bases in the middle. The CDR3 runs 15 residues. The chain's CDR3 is CASSEKPTGVGKLFF. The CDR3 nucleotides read TGTGCCAGCAGTGAAAAGCCGACAGGCGTCGGGAAACTGTTTTTT.

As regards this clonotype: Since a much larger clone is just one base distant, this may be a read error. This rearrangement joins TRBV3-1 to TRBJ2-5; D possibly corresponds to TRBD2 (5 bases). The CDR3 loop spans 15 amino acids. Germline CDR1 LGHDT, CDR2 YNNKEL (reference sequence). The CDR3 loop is CTSSQDKGVWETQYF. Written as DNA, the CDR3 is TGTACCAGCAGCCAAGATAAGGGAGTGTGGGAGACCCAGTACTTC.

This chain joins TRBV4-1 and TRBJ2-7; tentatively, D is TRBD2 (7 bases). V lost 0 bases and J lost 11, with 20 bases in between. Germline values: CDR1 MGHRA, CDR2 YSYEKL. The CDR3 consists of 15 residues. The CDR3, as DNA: TGCGCCAGCAGCCAAGAGGGGGGGCCGGGGCGGTTCGAGTACTTC. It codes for CASSQEGGPGRFEYF.

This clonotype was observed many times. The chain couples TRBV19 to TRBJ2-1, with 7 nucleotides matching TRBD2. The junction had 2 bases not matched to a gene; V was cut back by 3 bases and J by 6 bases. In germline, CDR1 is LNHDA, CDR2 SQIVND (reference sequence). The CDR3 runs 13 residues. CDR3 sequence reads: CASSISGGNEQFF. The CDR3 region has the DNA TGTGCCAGTAGTATTTCGGGGGGCAATGAGCAGTTCTTC.

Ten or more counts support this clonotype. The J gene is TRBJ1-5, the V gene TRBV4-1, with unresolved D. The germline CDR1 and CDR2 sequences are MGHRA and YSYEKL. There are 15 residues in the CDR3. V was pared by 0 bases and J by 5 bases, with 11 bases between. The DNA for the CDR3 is TGCGCCAGCAGCCAAGAACGAAGGGCGGATCAGCCCCAGCATTTT. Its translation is CASSQERRADQPQHF.

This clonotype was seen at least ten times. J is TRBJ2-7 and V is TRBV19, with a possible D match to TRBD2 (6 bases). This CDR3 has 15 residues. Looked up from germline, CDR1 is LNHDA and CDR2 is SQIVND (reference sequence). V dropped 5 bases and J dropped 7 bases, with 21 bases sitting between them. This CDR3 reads CASSAKLGTAGEQYF. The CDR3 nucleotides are TGTGCCAGTAGTGCGAAACTCGGGACGGCGGGGGAGCAGTACTTC.

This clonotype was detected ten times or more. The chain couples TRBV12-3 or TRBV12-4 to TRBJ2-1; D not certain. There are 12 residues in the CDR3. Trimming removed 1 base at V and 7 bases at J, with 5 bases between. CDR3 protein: CASSLDWNEQFF. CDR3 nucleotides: TGTGCCAGCAGTTTAGACTGGAATGAGCAGTTCTTC.

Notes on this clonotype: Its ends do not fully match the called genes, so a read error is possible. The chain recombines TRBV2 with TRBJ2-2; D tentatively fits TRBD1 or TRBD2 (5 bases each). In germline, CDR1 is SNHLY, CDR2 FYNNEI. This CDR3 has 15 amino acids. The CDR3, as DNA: TGTGCCAGCAGTGCTGTACCAGAGAACACCAGGGAGCTGTTTTTC. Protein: CASSAVPENTRELFF.

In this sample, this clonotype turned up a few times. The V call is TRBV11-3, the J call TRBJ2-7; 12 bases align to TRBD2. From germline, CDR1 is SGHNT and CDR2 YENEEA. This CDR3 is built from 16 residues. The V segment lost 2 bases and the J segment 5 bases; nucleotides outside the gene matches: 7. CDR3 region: CASSLRLAGAWNEQYF. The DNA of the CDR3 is TGTGCCAGCAGCTTACGACTAGCGGGAGCCTGGAACGAGCAGTACTTC.

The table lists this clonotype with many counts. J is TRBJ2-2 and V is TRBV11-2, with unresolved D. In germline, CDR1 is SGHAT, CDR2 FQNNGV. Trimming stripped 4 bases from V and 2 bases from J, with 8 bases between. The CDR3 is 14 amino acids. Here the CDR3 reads CASSSDPNTGELFF. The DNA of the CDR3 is TGTGCCAGCAGCTCGGACCCTAACACCGGGGAGCTGTTTTTT.

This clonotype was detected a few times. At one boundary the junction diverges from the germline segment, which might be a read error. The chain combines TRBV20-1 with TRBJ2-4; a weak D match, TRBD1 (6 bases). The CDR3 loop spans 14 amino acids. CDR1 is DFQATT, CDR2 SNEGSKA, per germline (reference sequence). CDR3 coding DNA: TGCAGTGCTAGTACAGGGATAGCCAAAACCATTCAGTACTTC. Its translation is CSASTGIAKTIQYF.

CDR3 region: CSAQASNQPQHF. CDR3 nucleotide sequence: TGCAGCGCGCAGGCTAGCAATCAGCCCCAGCATTTT. This rearrangement joins TRBV29-1 to TRBJ1-5; D unresolved. The CDR3 spans 12 residues. Germline CDR1 reads SQVTM; CDR2 reads ANQGSEA. The V gene lost 7 bases and the J gene lost 0 bases, with 7 bases spanning the gap.